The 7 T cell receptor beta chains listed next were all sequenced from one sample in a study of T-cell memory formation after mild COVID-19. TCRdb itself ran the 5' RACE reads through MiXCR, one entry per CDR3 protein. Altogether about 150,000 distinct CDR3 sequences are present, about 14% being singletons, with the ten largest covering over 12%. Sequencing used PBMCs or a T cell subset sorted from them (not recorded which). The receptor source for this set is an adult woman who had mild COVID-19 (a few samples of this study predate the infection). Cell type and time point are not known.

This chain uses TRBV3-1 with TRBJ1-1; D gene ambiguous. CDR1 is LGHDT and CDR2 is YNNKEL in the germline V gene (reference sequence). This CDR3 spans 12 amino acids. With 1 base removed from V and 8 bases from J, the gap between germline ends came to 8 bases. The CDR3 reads CASSQAVGEAFF. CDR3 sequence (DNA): TGTGCCAGCAGCCAAGCCGTAGGGGAAGCTTTCTTT. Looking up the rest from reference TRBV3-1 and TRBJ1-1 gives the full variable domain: DTAVSQTPKYLVTQMGNDKSIKCEQNLGHDTMYWYKQDSKKFLKIMFSYNNKELIINETVPNRFSPKSPDKAHLNLHINSLELGDSAVYFCASSQAVGEAFFGQGTRLTVV.

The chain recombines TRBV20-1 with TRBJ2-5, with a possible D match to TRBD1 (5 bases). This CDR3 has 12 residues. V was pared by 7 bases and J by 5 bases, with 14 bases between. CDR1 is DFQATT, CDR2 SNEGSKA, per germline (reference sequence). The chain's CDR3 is CSVRPGKETQYF. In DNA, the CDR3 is TGCAGTGTCCGGCCAGGGAAGGAGACCCAGTACTTC.

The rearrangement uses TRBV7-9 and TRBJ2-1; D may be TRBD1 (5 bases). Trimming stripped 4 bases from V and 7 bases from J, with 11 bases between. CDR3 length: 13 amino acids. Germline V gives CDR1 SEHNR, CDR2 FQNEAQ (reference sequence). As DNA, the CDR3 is TGTGCCAGCAGCTCCCAGGGAAGTAATGAGCAGTTCTTC. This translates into CASSSQGSNEQFF.

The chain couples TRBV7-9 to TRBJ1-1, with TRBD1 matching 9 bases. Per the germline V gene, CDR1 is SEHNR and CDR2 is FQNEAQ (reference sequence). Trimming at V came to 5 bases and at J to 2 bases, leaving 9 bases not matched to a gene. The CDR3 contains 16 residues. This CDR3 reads CASSRGQGILNTEAFF. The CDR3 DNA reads TGTGCCAGCAGCCGAGGACAGGGGATCCTCAACACTGAAGCTTTCTTT.

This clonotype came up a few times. The CDR3 loop reads CASSWARPSTDTQYF. The CDR3 DNA follows: TGTGCCAGCAGTTGGGCCCGCCCCAGCACAGATACGCAGTATTTT. The rearrangement uses TRBV7-9 and TRBJ2-3; D is unclear. The germline gives CDR1 SEHNR, CDR2 FQNEAQ (reference sequence). CDR3 length: 15 amino acids. Trimming stripped 6 bases from V and 0 bases from J, with 13 bases between. Combining the CDR3 with reference TRBV7-9 and TRBJ2-3 gives the whole variable domain DTGVSQNPRHKITKRGQNVTFRCDPISEHNRLYWYRQTLGQGPEFLTYFQNEAQLEKSRLLSDRFSAERPKGSFSTLEIQRTEQGDSAMYLCASSWARPSTDTQYFGPGTRLTVL.

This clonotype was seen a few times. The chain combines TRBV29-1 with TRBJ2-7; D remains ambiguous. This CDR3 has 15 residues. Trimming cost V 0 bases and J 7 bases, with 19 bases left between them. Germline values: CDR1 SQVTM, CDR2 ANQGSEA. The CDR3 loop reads CSVEDRSREGREQYF. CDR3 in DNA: TGCAGCGTTGAAGATCGAAGCCGTGAAGGTAGAGAGCAGTACTTC.

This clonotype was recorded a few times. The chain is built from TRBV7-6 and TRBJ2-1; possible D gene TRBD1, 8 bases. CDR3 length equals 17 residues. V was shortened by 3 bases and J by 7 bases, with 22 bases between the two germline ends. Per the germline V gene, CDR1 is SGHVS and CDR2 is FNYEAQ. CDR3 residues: CASSFLGEGQGANEQFF. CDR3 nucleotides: TGTGCCAGCAGCTTCCTGGGGGAGGGGCAGGGGGCGAATGAGCAGTTCTTC.